This is a list of T cell receptor beta chains from one sample in a study of Ad26.COV2.S vaccination and SARS-CoV-2 variants. Clones were read by immunoSEQ multiplex PCR, and TCRdb kept only the in-frame ones, dropping some. Counted here are about 460,000 clones, 70% to 90% occurring once; the ten biggest clones make up over 1.5%. The specimen comprised peripheral blood, sampled in a trial of Ad26.COV2.S vaccine versus placebo. These receptors originate from a person aged 18-65 years who received the Ad26.COV2.S COVID-19 vaccine or a placebo. Each CDR3 is given with its conserved first and last residue. Each record gives: V gene, D gene, J gene, clone size, CDR3 DNA, CDR3 protein. D genes are given only for firm matches. Size tells how often a clone was seen (once, few, many) or the class of an expanded clone, and some rows leave it out.

TRBV5-1	-	TRBJ2-1	-	TGCGCCAGCAGCTTGGTTCCAGGCGCAACCTACAATGAGCAGTTCTTC	CASSLVPGATYNEQFF
TRBV29-1	-	TRBJ1-3	-	TGCAGCGCTCCTTCTCCGCCTGGAAACACCATATATTTT	CSAPSPPGNTIYF
TRBV5-6	-	TRBJ1-2	-	TGTGCCAGCAGCCATAGGGCTAACTATGGCTACACCTTC	CASSHRANYGYTF
TRBV7-9	TRBD2	TRBJ2-3	-	TGTGCCAGCAGTTTAGCGGGAGTGGGGACAGATACGCAGTATTTT	CASSLAGVGTDTQYF
TRBV18	TRBD1	TRBJ1-2	-	TGTGCCAGCTCACCGACCTCCGGGACAGGCGTTCTCTATGGCTACACCTTC	CASSPTSGTGVLYGYTF
TRBV5-1	-	TRBJ1-2	-	TGCGCCAGCAGCGACGACGGGAACTATGGCTACACCTTC	CASSDDGNYGYTF
TRBV19	TRBD1	TRBJ1-5	once	TGTGCCAGTAGCCCGGGACAGGGTCCCCATCAGCCCCAGCATTTT	CASSPGQGPHQPQHF
TRBV2	-	TRBJ1-1	-	TGTGCCAGCAGTGTTGAGGCCGGGAACACTGAAGCTTTCTTT	CASSVEAGNTEAFF
TRBV9	-	TRBJ1-1	-	TGTGCCAGCAGCGGTCGGGACACTGAAGCTTTCTTT	CASSGRDTEAFF
TRBV5-6	-	TRBJ1-3	-	TGTGCCAGCAGCTTGGGCCAGTCTGGAAACACCATATATTTT	CASSLGQSGNTIYF
TRBV5-1	TRBD2	TRBJ2-5	-	TGCGCCAGCAGCACGGGCCCTAGCGGGAGTTCAGAGACCCAGTACTTC	CASSTGPSGSSETQYF
TRBV5-1	TRBD2	TRBJ2-3	-	TGCGCCAGCAGCTTGGGTGCTAGCGGGAATACAGATACGCAGTATTTT	CASSLGASGNTDTQYF
TRBV5-1	-	TRBJ2-4	-	TGCGCCAGCAGCTTGAGAAGGGTTGGGGAAAACATTCAGTACTTC	CASSLRRVGENIQYF
TRBV7-9	-	TRBJ1-2	-	TGTGCCAGCAGCTTAGAACCGGTGGGGAACTATGGCTACACCTTC	CASSLEPVGNYGYTF
TRBV5-6	TRBD1	TRBJ2-7	-	TGTGCCAGCAGCTTGGTAGGACAGGGAACCTACGAGCAGTACTTC	CASSLVGQGTYEQYF
TRBV6-5	TRBD1	TRBJ1-3	-	TGTGCCAGCAGTCTTCGGACAGGGAACACCATATATTTT	CASSLRTGNTIYF
TRBV6-5	-	TRBJ2-1	-	TGTGCCAGCAGGAGAAACAGGGGAGGGAATGAGCAGTTCTTC	CASRRNRGGNEQFF
TRBV6-6	-	TRBJ1-1	-	TGTGCCAGCAGTTATCAGGTTCAAGCTTTCTTT	CASSYQVQAFF
TRBV11-3	-	TRBJ2-1	-	TGTGCCAGCAGCCCACCCGATTGGGGCAATGAGCAGTTCTTC	CASSPPDWGNEQFF
TRBV5-1	TRBD2	TRBJ2-7	-	TGCGCCAGCAGCTTCTTTTCGGGGGGACCTTCCTACGAGCAGTACTTC	CASSFFSGGPSYEQYF
TRBV2	-	TRBJ2-1	-	TGTGCCAGCAGTGACCCGGGAGTGGGCTCCTACAATGAGCAGTTCTTC	CASSDPGVGSYNEQFF
TRBV30	TRBD1	TRBJ1-4	once	TGTGCCTGGACCATTCGCGCCGGGACAGGGGGTGAAAAACTGTTTTTT	CAWTIRAGTGGEKLFF
TRBV11-1	-	TRBJ2-3	-	TGTGCCAGCAGCTTTCACCCGGGCGCCCGGGATACGCAGTATTTT	CASSFHPGARDTQYF
TRBV7-2	TRBD2	TRBJ2-1	-	TGTGCCAGCAGCTTAATCGGGCTACTAGCGGGAGGTTACAATGAGCAGTTCTTC	CASSLIGLLAGGYNEQFF
TRBV29-1	-	TRBJ1-1	once	TGCAGCGCCGAGATGGTCGGCACTGAAGCTTTCTTT	CSAEMVGTEAFF
TRBV6-5	-	TRBJ2-1	-	TGTGCCAGCGGGAGCCCCTACAATGAGCAGTTCTTC	CASGSPYNEQFF
TRBV19	-	TRBJ1-5	-	TGTGCCAGTAGTATGAAGGCAGGGTCGGGCAATCAGCCCCAGCATTTT	CASSMKAGSGNQPQHF
TRBV2	-	TRBJ2-7	-	TGTGCCAGCAGTGGGGGGGCCCCCTCCTACGAGCAGTACTTC	CASSGGAPSYEQYF
TRBV15	TRBD1	TRBJ2-7	-	TGTGCCACCAGCAGAGATCAGGGGGCGTTCGAGCAGTACTTC	CATSRDQGAFEQYF
TRBV7-2	TRBD2	TRBJ2-1	once	TGTGCCAGCAGCTTAGCGCTTCTAGCGGGACTCCTGTTCTTC	CASSLALLAGLLFF
TRBV29-1	-	TRBJ1-2	once	TGCAGCGTTGATGGCTATGGCTACACCTTC	CSVDGYGYTF
TRBV29-1	-	TRBJ2-5	-	TGCAGCGCCGAGGGGGGGCAAGAGACCCAGTACTTC	CSAEGGQETQYF
TRBV25-1	-	TRBJ2-3	once	TGTGCCAGCAGTGAAGGGACAAGCCGCACAGATACGCAGTATTTT	CASSEGTSRTDTQYF
TRBV5-1	-	TRBJ1-3	-	TGCGCCAGCAGCTTGGATACCTCTGGAAACACCATATATTTT	CASSLDTSGNTIYF
TRBV27	-	TRBJ1-4	-	TGTGCCAGCAGTTTATCGGGGAGGGAAAAACTGTTTTTT	CASSLSGREKLFF
TRBV27	TRBD1	TRBJ2-1	-	TGTGCCAGCGGCGAAGGGTGGACAGGGGTTGGCAATGAGCAGTTCTTC	CASGEGWTGVGNEQFF
TRBV30	TRBD2	TRBJ2-1	-	TGTGCCTGGAACCCTGGACGGACATTTTCCGGACTAGCTCCCTACAATGAGCAGTTCTTC	CAWNPGRTFSGLAPYNEQFF
TRBV6-2/TRBV6-3	TRBD2	TRBJ2-7	-	TGTGCCAGCAGCCACCGACTAGCGGGAGCCTACGAGCAGTACTTC	CASSHRLAGAYEQYF
TRBV2	-	TRBJ2-3	-	TGTGCCAGCAGTCAGGGTACAGATACGCAGTATTTT	CASSQGTDTQYF
TRBV7-9	-	TRBJ1-4	-	TGTGCCAGCAGCGCAGACAGACAAAATGAAAAACTGTTTTTT	CASSADRQNEKLFF
TRBV7-9	-	TRBJ1-1	-	TGTGCCAGCAGCTTAGTTGGGCGACCGAACACTGAAGCTTTCTTT	CASSLVGRPNTEAFF
TRBV6-5	TRBD2	TRBJ2-1	-	TGTGCCAGCAGTTACTCCGGGACTAGAGCTCCCTACGAGCAGTTCTTC	CASSYSGTRAPYEQFF
TRBV30	-	TRBJ1-5	-	TGTGCCTGGAGTGTAATTGCGGGCGCTCAGCCCCAGCATTTT	CAWSVIAGAQPQHF
TRBV5-4	-	TRBJ2-1	-	TGTGCCAGCAGCGCCACAAACAATGAGCAGTTCTTC	CASSATNNEQFF
TRBV7-3	TRBD1	TRBJ1-2	-	TGTGCCAGCAGCTCAACAGGGGGCTATGGCTACACCTTC	CASSSTGGYGYTF
TRBV9	-	TRBJ2-5	-	TGTGCCAGCAGCGCCGAGGCCAGCCTTACTCTTCAAGAGACCCAGTACTTC	CASSAEASLTLQETQYF
TRBV30	TRBD1	TRBJ1-4	few	TGTGCCTGGACATACGGACAGGGGAATGAAAAACTGTTTTTT	CAWTYGQGNEKLFF
TRBV28	-	TRBJ1-5	-	TGTGCCAGCAGTTTGCGTGGAATCCGGCCCCAGCATTTT	CASSLRGIRPQHF
TRBV7-9	-	TRBJ2-1	-	TGTGCCAGCAGCTTAGTAGGGTGGGGGGCCGATGAGCAGTTCTTC	CASSLVGWGADEQFF